This TCR beta chain is from a study of CD8 T cells in Susac syndrome. In this sample, this clonotype turned up once. A read error may account for a junction end that differs from germline. Germline-derived CDR1 and CDR2 are SGHTA and FQGNSA. This CDR3 has 17 residues. cDNA came from roughly 0.53 to 1 ug RNA primed by random hexamers. TCRdb reprocessed the immunoSEQ multiplex PCR reads with MiXCR, giving one entry per CDR3 protein. The top ten hold approximately 0.11% of the sample, which has around 280,000 distinct CDR3 sequences, 80% to 90% seen once. CD8+ and CD4+ T cells circulating in blood were sequenced for TCR beta. Negative isolation was used for CD8+ and CD4+ T cells and FACS enrichment for TEMRA cells.

The material sequenced was CD8+ T cells from PBMCs. The chain employs TRBV7-2 and TRBJ2-1, with 10 positions matching TRBD2. This TCR was recovered from a human donor with multiple sclerosis. CDR3 bases: TGTGTCAGCAGCTCAATATCAGCTAGCGGGAGCTACAATGAGCAGTTCTTC. Translation gives CVSSSISASGSYNEQFF.